The clone carrying this T cell receptor beta chain was detected many times. Its antigen is unknown. TCRdb used MiXCR to reprocess the RT-PCR reads, holding one entry per CDR3 protein. Seen here are hundreds of thousands of distinct CDR3 sequences, 15% to 20% observed once, and the top ten hold less than 4%. The data stem from a study of response to subunit inactivated influenza vaccine. V was cut by 4 bases and J by 0 bases, with 13 bases left in between. Germline V gives CDR1 SGHRS, CDR2 YFSETQ. The CDR3 has 16 residues. Study findings and constraints: Each seasonal influenza vaccination recruits few new T cells, the authors suggested.

This material consisted of CD4+ T cells sorted from PBMCs, taken about 24 months after vaccination. The rearrangement links TRBV5-1 to TRBJ2-2; D gene unclear. This receptor was taken from a man between 50 and 69 years old who received an inactivated influenza vaccine. This chain's CDR3 is CASSQRTAPNTGELFF. The DNA for the CDR3 is TGCGCCAGCAGCCAGAGGACGGCCCCGAACACCGGGGAGCTGTTTTTT.